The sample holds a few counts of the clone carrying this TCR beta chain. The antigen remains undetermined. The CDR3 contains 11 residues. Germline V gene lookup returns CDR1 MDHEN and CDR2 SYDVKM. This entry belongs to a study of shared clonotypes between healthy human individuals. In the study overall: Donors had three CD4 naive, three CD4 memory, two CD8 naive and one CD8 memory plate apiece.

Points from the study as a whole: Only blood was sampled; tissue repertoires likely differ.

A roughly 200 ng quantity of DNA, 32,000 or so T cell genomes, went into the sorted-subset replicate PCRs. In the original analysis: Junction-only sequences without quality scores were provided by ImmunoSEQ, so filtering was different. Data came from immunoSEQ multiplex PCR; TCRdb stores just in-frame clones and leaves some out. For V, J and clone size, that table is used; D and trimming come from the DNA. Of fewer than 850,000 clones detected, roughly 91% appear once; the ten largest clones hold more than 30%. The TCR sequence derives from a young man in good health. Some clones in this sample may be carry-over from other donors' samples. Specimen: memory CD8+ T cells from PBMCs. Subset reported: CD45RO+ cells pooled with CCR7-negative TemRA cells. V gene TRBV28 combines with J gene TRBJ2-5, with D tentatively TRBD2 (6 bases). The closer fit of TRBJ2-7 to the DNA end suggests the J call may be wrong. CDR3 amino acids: CASGLTYEQYF. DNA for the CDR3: TGTGCCAGCGGACTAACGTACGAGCAGTACTTC.